This TCR beta chain was documented in a study of blood T cell repertoires in COVID-19. Here immunoSEQ multiplex PCR was the method, and the copy in TCRdb shows in-frame clones only, minus some. The sample yields 390,000 or so clones, approximately 90% seen once. Grouping used clinical history reported by participants in a survey and questionnaire. The sequence derives from a woman aged 50 to 65 who had recovered from COVID-19. Sequencing used PBMCs or T cells enriched from blood (not recorded which).

DNA of the CDR3: TGTGCCAGCGCCGGACAGGGGGCGCGATCGGGGTCAGATACGCAGTATTTT. This gives the protein CASAGQGARSGSDTQYF. The chain recombines TRBV2 with TRBJ2-3; TRBD1 matches at 11 bases. This CDR3 is 17 amino acids long. V trimming: 8 bases; J trimming: 4 bases; junction bases outside the gene matches: 14. Germline V gene lookup returns CDR1 SNHLY and CDR2 FYNNEI.